The present T cell receptor (beta chain) was sequenced within a study of blood T cells in healthy people across ages. Points from the study as a whole: Estimated diversity that came from one million T cells was considered an underestimate.

A remark on this clonotype: Its matching antigen is unknown.

Germline V gene data show CDR1 as MNHEY and CDR2 as SVGEGT. The ends were cut back, 6 bases at V and 0 bases at J, with 18 bases in the middle. This CDR3 has 16 amino acids. Primers used in a second PCR of about 7 to 12 cycles were a sample-barcoded 5' primer and a J-beta primer mix. Using its own MiXCR run on the 5' RACE reads, TCRdb lists one record per CDR3 protein. The top ten clones hold approximately 3.7% of a sample with 750,000 to 850,000 distinct CDR3 sequences, 20% to 30% of them seen once. Researchers report isolating at least 6 million PBMCs per sample. The sample was also reused in another study, on T cells of mothers and their children. That work states: Some 2.7 million TCR beta reads per child versus over 9 million per mother.

This TCR derives from a boy aged 5-17 years in good health. The sample was blood. The chain uses TRBV6-2 or TRBV6-3 and TRBJ2-7; D remains ambiguous. As DNA, the CDR3 is TGTGCCAGCAGCCCCCGCCCAATCTTGGGCTCCTACGAGCAGTACTTC. Translated, it gives CASSPRPILGSYEQYF.